The 22 T cell receptor beta chains reported below all come from one sample, sequenced in a study of shared T cell receptors in the human thymus. The table came from immunoSEQ multiplex PCR; TCRdb's copy has only in-frame clones and leaves some out. The sample holds hundreds of thousands of clones; roughly 94% are singletons and the top ten take approximately 0.018%. The sample comprised thymocytes. The receptors were sampled from a human donor.

The rearrangement uses TRBV5-1 and TRBJ2-1; the D gene is possibly TRBD1 (5 bases). This CDR3 contains 14 residues. V lost 6 bases and J lost 11, with 21 bases in between. The germline V gene has CDR1 SGHRS and CDR2 YFSETQ. The CDR3 bases are TGCGCCAGCACGTGTGGGGCCGTGGAAAATAAGCAGTTCTTC. Translating it yields CASTCGAVENKQFF. The variable domain in full, with the rest retrieved from reference TRBV5-1 and TRBJ2-1, is KAGVTQTPRYLIKTRGQQVTLSCSPISGHRSVSWYQQTPGQGLQFLFEYFSETQRNKGNFPGRFSGRQFSNSRSEMNVSTLELGDSALYLCASTCGAVENKQFFGPGTRLTVL.

The rearrangement uses TRBV7-8 and TRBJ2-2; 14 bases match TRBD2. V was pared by 3 bases and J by 1 base, with 4 bases of the junction left unmatched. Germline CDR1 and CDR2: SGHVS and FQNEAQ. CDR3 size: 18 residues. The CDR3 nucleotides are TGTGCCAGCAGCTTCTCGACTAGCGGGAGGGTGAACACCGGGGAGCTGTTTTTT. It specifies CASSFSTSGRVNTGELFF.

In its sample, this clone was seen once. CDR3 nucleotide sequence: TGTGCCAGCATGAGACAGGCGGTCGAAAAACTGTTTTTT. Protein: CASMRQAVEKLFF. The genes are TRBV2 and TRBJ1-4, with D tentatively TRBD1 (6 bases). V was pared by 7 bases and J by 8 bases, with 14 bases between. Germline-derived CDR1 and CDR2 are SNHLY and FYNNEI. The CDR3 is made up of 13 amino acids.

This chain connects TRBV5-6 to TRBJ1-3; D is uncertain. This CDR3 is 16 amino acids long. Trimming took 0 bases from V and 0 from J, leaving 10 bases between them. Germline loops: CDR1 SGHDT, CDR2 YYEEEE. DNA of the CDR3: TGTGCCAGCAGCTTGGAAGCGCTAAGCTCTGGAAACACCATATATTTT. Its translation is CASSLEALSSGNTIYF.

This rearrangement joins TRBV5-4 to TRBJ2-7; TRBD1 matches at 8 bases. V was pared by 4 bases and J by 4 bases, with 16 bases of the junction left unmatched. Germline V gives CDR1 SGHNT, CDR2 YYREEE (reference sequence). The CDR3 length is 17 residues. The DNA for the CDR3 is TGTGCCAGCAGCGGGGGACAGGCCCCGGAGACCGGGTACGAGCAGTACTTC. Its protein product is CASSGGQAPETGYEQYF.

This chain links TRBV29-1 with TRBJ1-1; D might be TRBD1 (5 bases). CDR1 is SQVTM, CDR2 ANQGSEA, per germline. Trimming cost V 5 bases and J 6 bases, with 16 bases left between them. This CDR3 is 13 amino acids long. As DNA, the CDR3 is TGCAGCGTTCGCCCCCAGGGAGGGGCTGAAGCTTTCTTT. Its translation: CSVRPQGGAEAFF.

A word on this clone: An end of the junction does not agree with germline; a read error may underlie this. This chain joins TRBV20-1 and TRBJ2-7, with D possibly matching TRBD1 (6 bases). Per the germline V gene, CDR1 is DFQATT and CDR2 is SNEGSKA (reference sequence). The CDR3 consists of 11 residues. The CDR3 DNA follows: TGCAGTGCGCACGGGTGGGCAGGGGAAGACTTC. It yields the protein CSAHGWAGEDF.

CDR3 coding DNA: TGTGCCAGCAGCGACGACGTCGTATTGAGCTACACCTTC. Translated: CASSDDVVLSYTF. The chain is built from TRBV2 and TRBJ1-2, with no clear D. Trimming pared 6 bases from V and 9 bases from J, leaving 17 bases between. The germline V gene encodes CDR1 SNHLY and CDR2 FYNNEI. The CDR3 sequence is 13 residues long.

The chain uses TRBV2 and TRBJ2-7, with 7 bases aligning to TRBD1. With V trimmed by 8 bases and J by 0 bases, 4 bases remained unmatched. This CDR3 spans 13 amino acids. Looked up from germline, CDR1 is SNHLY and CDR2 is FYNNEI. The chain's CDR3 is CASLGGDSYEQYF. CDR3 in DNA: TGTGCCAGCCTAGGGGGCGACTCCTACGAGCAGTACTTC.

V gene TRBV5-1 combines with J gene TRBJ2-5; either TRBD1 or TRBD2 may supply D (5 bases each). Trimming took 0 bases from V and 1 from J, leaving 16 bases between them. The CDR3 sequence is 17 residues long. The germline CDR1 and CDR2 sequences are SGHRS and YFSETQ. CDR3 bases: TGCGCCAGCAGCTTGGATGGGGGAGACACGACCCAAGAGACCCAGTACTTC. Protein sequence: CASSLDGGDTTQETQYF.

The chain couples TRBV6-1 to TRBJ2-5; unclear D gene. With 1 base removed from V and 2 bases from J, the gap between germline ends came to 11 bases. Germline CDR1 reads MNHNS; CDR2 reads SASEGT. The CDR3 runs 15 residues. CDR3 residues: CASSEETALQETQYF. The CDR3 nucleotides read TGTGCCAGCAGTGAAGAAACAGCTCTACAAGAGACCCAGTACTTC.

This clone was observed a single time. The V and J genes are TRBV27 and TRBJ2-1, with 12 bases matching TRBD2. The germline V gene has CDR1 MNHEY and CDR2 SMNVEV (reference sequence). V shed 6 bases, J shed 7 bases, and the junction held 4 bases outside the gene matches. This CDR3 is 14 amino acids long. The CDR3 sequence is CASRGLAGWNEQFF. The DNA of the CDR3 is TGTGCCAGCAGGGGACTAGCGGGTTGGAATGAGCAGTTCTTC.

The chain has TRBV6-1 and TRBJ2-7; 9 bases map to TRBD1. Germline V CDR1 and CDR2: MNHNS, SASEGT. V lost 4 bases and J lost 5; bases outside the gene matches: 9. The CDR3 covers 15 residues. The CDR3 is CASSGGQGFFDEQYF. DNA for the CDR3: TGTGCCAGCAGTGGGGGACAGGGTTTTTTCGACGAGCAGTACTTC.

This clone showed up just once. The chain uses TRBV2 and TRBJ2-3, with TRBD2 as a possible D gene (6 bases). The germline V gene encodes CDR1 SNHLY and CDR2 FYNNEI. The CDR3 has 14 residues. Trimming pared 6 bases from V and 0 bases from J, leaving 10 bases between. The CDR3 protein is CASSRGTSTDTQYF. The DNA for the CDR3 is TGTGCCAGCAGCCGAGGGACTAGCACAGATACGCAGTATTTT.

The CDR3 protein is CASSLAGPRGLYEQYF. CDR3 coding DNA: TGTGCCAGCAGTTTAGCAGGGCCGAGGGGATTATACGAGCAGTACTTC. The gene calls are TRBV28 and TRBJ2-7; D is possibly TRBD1 or TRBD2 (5 bases each). The CDR3 extends over 16 amino acids. With 2 bases removed from V and 4 bases from J, the gap between germline ends came to 18 bases. The germline gives CDR1 MDHEN, CDR2 SYDVKM.

This clone was recorded once. The chain carries TRBV10-1 and TRBJ2-3, with a weak D call TRBD2 (5 bases). Deletions cut 2 bases from V and 1 base from J, with 16 bases between. This CDR3 has 17 amino acids. CDR1 is WNHNN and CDR2 is SYGVQD in the germline V gene (reference sequence). The CDR3: CASSEIIEGSRTDTQYF. Here the CDR3 DNA reads TGCGCCAGCAGTGAGATTATAGAGGGAAGTCGCACAGATACGCAGTATTTT.

This clone came up a few times. In nucleotides, the CDR3 is TGCGCCAGCAGCCAAGGGACTAGCCCTTGGGACAATGAGCAGTTCTTC. Its translation is CASSQGTSPWDNEQFF. The chain links TRBV4-1 to TRBJ2-1; TRBD2 aligns across 8 bases. In germline, CDR1 is MGHRA, CDR2 YSYEKL. The ends lost 1 base at V and 5 bases at J; junction bases unmatched: 7. The CDR3 has 16 residues.

J is TRBJ2-3 and V is TRBV18; the match to TRBD1 covers 7 bases. The CDR3 runs 18 residues. Germline V lookup: CDR1 KGHSH, CDR2 LQKENI. V lost 0 bases, J lost 5 bases, and 14 bases stayed unmatched. In DNA form, the CDR3 reads TGTGCCAGCTCACCACCGAGGACAGGTCCCCCTTTGATAGATACGCAGTATTTT. This gives the protein CASSPPRTGPPLIDTQYF.

The V and J genes are TRBV7-8 and TRBJ2-4; tentative D call: TRBD2 (5 bases). Trimming cost V 5 bases and J 4 bases, with 18 bases left between them. The CDR3 runs 16 residues. Germline lookup yields CDR1 SGHVS and CDR2 FQNEAQ. The CDR3 protein is CASSRTSGRRKNIQYF. The DNA for the CDR3 is TGTGCCAGCAGCCGGACTTCGGGTCGTCGAAAAAACATTCAGTACTTC. The whole variable domain, filled in from reference TRBV7-8 and TRBJ2-4, reads GAGVSQSPRYKVAKRGQDVALRCDPISGHVSLFWYQQALGQGPEFLTYFQNEAQLDKSGLPSDRFFAERPEGSVSTLKIQRTQQEDSAVYLCASSRTSGRRKNIQYFGAGTRLSVL.

The rearrangement joins TRBV18 to TRBJ1-5, with a possible D match to TRBD1 (6 bases). Germline V gives CDR1 KGHSH, CDR2 LQKENI. The CDR3 length is 16 residues. Trimming removed 3 bases from V and 7 bases from J, with 19 bases in between. The CDR3 is CASSPGDKGGEQPQHF. The CDR3 region has the DNA TGTGCCAGCTCACCTGGGGACAAGGGAGGAGAACAGCCCCAGCATTTT.

The genes are TRBV2 and TRBJ2-5, with D unresolved. The CDR3 contains 11 residues. Germline CDR1 SNHLY, CDR2 FYNNEI. V lost 7 bases and J 5 bases, leaving 8 bases between the germline ends. CDR3 sequence: CASISRETQYF. The CDR3 DNA follows: TGTGCCAGCATTTCCCGGGAGACCCAGTACTTC.

The chain links TRBV4-3 to TRBJ2-5; the D gene is possibly TRBD2 (5 bases). Trimming left V 0 bases short and J 5 bases short, with 19 bases between. This CDR3 has 17 residues. CDR1 is LGHNA, CDR2 YSLEER, per germline. Here the CDR3 DNA reads TGCGCCAGCAGCCAAGAGGTATACGGCGGGCCGAGGGAGACCCAGTACTTC. As protein: CASSQEVYGGPRETQYF.